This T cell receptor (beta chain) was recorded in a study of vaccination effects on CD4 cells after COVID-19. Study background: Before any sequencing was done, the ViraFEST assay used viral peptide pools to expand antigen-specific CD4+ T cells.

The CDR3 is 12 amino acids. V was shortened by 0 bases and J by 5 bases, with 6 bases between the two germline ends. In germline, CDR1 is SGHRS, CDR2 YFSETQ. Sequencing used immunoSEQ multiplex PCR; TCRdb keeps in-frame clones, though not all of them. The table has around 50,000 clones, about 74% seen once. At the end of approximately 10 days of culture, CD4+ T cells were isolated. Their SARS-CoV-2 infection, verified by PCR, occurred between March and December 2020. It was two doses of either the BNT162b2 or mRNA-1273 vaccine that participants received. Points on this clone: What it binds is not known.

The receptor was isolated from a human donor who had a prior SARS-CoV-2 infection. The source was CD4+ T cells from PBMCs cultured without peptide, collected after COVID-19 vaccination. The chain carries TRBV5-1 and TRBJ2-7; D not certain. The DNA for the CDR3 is TGCGCCAGCAGCTTGGATTGGCACGAGCAGTACTTC. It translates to CASSLDWHEQYF.